This TCR beta chain was recorded in a study of vaccination and CD4 T cells after COVID-19. The sample holds a few counts of this clonotype. Its antigen remains unidentified. Sequenced with the Oncomine TCR Beta short-read assay was DNA taken from cultured CD4+ T cells. One entry per CDR3 protein results from TCRdb running MiXCR on the PCR reads. Of approximately 12,000 distinct CDR3 sequences in the sample, over 25% were seen once. CDR3 size: 14 residues. V shed 5 bases, J shed 3 bases, and the junction held 6 bases outside the gene matches. Germline V lookup: CDR1 SGHTA, CDR2 FQGTGA. Treatment reported: roughly ten-day PBMC culture with coronavirus spike peptide pools or control peptides (ViraFEST assay).

This clonotype was obtained from a human donor who had recovered from COVID-19. Sample: CD4+ T cells from blood, cultured in vitro, taken after SARS-CoV-2 vaccination. The chain employs TRBV7-3 and TRBJ1-1; 7 bases line up with TRBD1. CDR3 in DNA: TGTGCCAGCAGCAGATACGACAGGGACACTGAAGCTTTCTTT. Encoded protein: CASSRYDRDTEAFF.